This TCR beta chain was identified during a study of regulatory T cells in long-lasting Graves disease. The study, taken as a whole, reports: Newly diagnosed patients shared about a thousand public clonotypes; persistent patients shared around 2,800. Newly diagnosed Graves' patients exceeded persistent ones in TCR diversity. Under persistent disease, TRBV28, TRBJ1-2 and TRBJ2-5 were used preferentially.

This clonotype was picked up many times. No antigen is known for it. The CDR3 runs to 17 residues. In germline, CDR1 is DFQATT, CDR2 SNEGSKA (reference sequence). Between the trimmed V and J ends, which lost 4 bases and 1 base, there was a span of 21 bases. Time point of the sample: newly diagnosed GD, antithyroid drugs for less than 3 months. There was RNA extracted from PBMCs, and the TCR library was made from it. Clinicians diagnosed Graves' disease using American Thyroid Association guidelines. Building of the TCR beta libraries involved iRepertoire HTBI primers and Arm-PCR of CDR3 regions. TCRdb re-derived calls from the multiplex PCR reads in MiXCR, one entry per CDR3 protein. The sample shows some 410,000 distinct CDR3 sequences, less than 20% of them seen only once. The same specimen was also included in a second study, on T cells in Graves' hyperthyroidism and ophthalmopathy.

The clonotype was recovered from a woman in her thirties with Graves disease. The rearrangement joins TRBV20-1 to TRBJ2-3; D is perhaps TRBD1 or TRBD2 (5 bases each). The sample here was peripheral blood mononuclear cells (PBMCs), taken at new diagnosis, from a patient treated with antithyroid drugs. CDR3 amino acids: CSANTPLGTQGTDTQYF. The CDR3 DNA sequence: TGCAGTGCTAACACCCCCCTTGGGACCCAAGGCACAGATACGCAGTATTTT.